The 25 T cell receptor beta chains presented below share a single source sample, sequenced in a study of T cells in women clearing cervical HPV infection. Sequencing was performed with immunoSEQ multiplex PCR; in TCRdb, only in-frame clones are kept and a portion is missing. The sample holds roughly 35,000 clones. The specimen was blood buffy coat. These receptors came from a woman aged 18-70 years with a cervical HPV16 infection that either progressed to CIN3+ or cleared (not recorded which).

Of note for this clone: Germline and junction disagree at one end, which may indicate a read error. The read finishes 3 residues shy of the CDR3 end, and the germline J gene is used to complete it. Other DNA sequences of this sample code for an identical CDR3. V usage is TRBV7-2 and J usage is TRBJ1-2, with 11 bases matching TRBD1. The CDR3 is 14 residues long. Germline V CDR1 and CDR2: SGHTA, FQGNSA. The CDR3 bases that were read are TGTGCCAGCAGCGTTTGGACAGGGGGCAATGGT. Translation gives CASSVWTGGNG. The whole CDR3 protein is CASSVWTGGNGYTF.

Of note for this clone: Read sequence stops 3 residues before the CDR3 end, and the germline J gene provides the missing end. This chain uses TRBV5-1 with TRBJ2-2; the D gene is possibly TRBD1 (5 bases). The CDR3 is 16 amino acids. Germline lookup yields CDR1 SGHRS and CDR2 YFSETQ. The CDR3 loop is CASSVDPQQANEKLFF. The CDR3 DNA, read in part, is TGCGCCAGCAGCGTCGATCCCCAACAGGCTAATGAAAAG.

As for this clone: The read halts 3 residues ahead of the CDR3 end, with the missing end drawn from the germline J gene. The V call is TRBV20-1, the J call TRBJ2-1; 13 bases agree with TRBD2. CDR1 and CDR2 (germline): DFQATT, SNEGSKA (reference sequence). The CDR3 is 18 residues long. V trimming: 5 bases; J trimming: 4 bases; junction bases outside the gene matches: 14. CDR3 protein: CSAHPYKTSGGRYNEQFF. The covered CDR3 bases are TGCAGTGCTCACCCCTATAAGACTAGCGGGGGGCGTTACAATGAG.

Comments on this clone: At one end, the junction sequence differs from germline, possibly due to a read error. The read ends 3 residues before the CDR3 terminus; that terminus is restored from the germline J gene. The sample has other DNA sequences that encode this CDR3 too. J is TRBJ1-3 and V is TRBV2; a weak D match, TRBD1 (5 bases). Germline loops: CDR1 SNHLY, CDR2 FYNNEI. CDR3 length: 13 residues. The CDR3 protein is CASLRGSGNTIYF. The sequenced CDR3 bases are TGTGCCAGCTTGAGGGGCTCTGGAAACACA.

Regarding this clone: The CDR3 end falls 3 residues outside the read, so it is completed with the germline J gene. The chain carries TRBV7-9 and TRBJ2-5; TRBD2 aligns across 7 bases. There are 14 residues in the CDR3. J gave up 3 bases and V 6 bases, and 7 bases lay outside the gene matches. The germline V gene encodes CDR1 SEHNR and CDR2 FQNEAQ (reference sequence). The CDR3 bases that were read are TGTGCCAGCAGACCCGGACTAGTAGAAGAGACC. Translation gives CASRPGLVEET. The entire CDR3 is CASRPGLVEETQYF.

As concerns this clone: The CDR3 end is not reached by the read, which stops 3 residues before it; the germline J gene fills it in. The chain is built from TRBV11-2 and TRBJ2-2; TRBD1 matches 7 bases. Trimming took 0 bases from V and 6 from J; bases not matched to a gene: 1. CDR3 length: 14 amino acids. Germline CDR1 reads SGHAT; CDR2 reads FQNNGV. Here the CDR3 reads CASSLEQGPGELFF. The sequenced CDR3 bases are TGTGCCAGCAGCTTAGAACAGGGGCCCGGGGAG.

Notes on this clone: The read halts 3 residues ahead of the CDR3 end, with the missing end drawn from the germline J gene. The chain recombines TRBV28 with TRBJ2-4; no reliable D call. Germline V gene sequence: CDR1 MDHEN, CDR2 SYDVKM. Trimming took 1 base from V and 0 from J, leaving 16 bases between them. CDR3 size: 18 residues. The CDR3 DNA, read in part, is TGTGCCAGCAGTTTATTGGCAGGCAACCAATTAGCCAAAAACATT. This translates into CASSLLAGNQLAKNI. The CDR3 in its entirety is CASSLLAGNQLAKNIQYF.

Note on this clone: The CDR3 is cut off 3 residues early in the read; its end comes from the germline J gene. This chain joins TRBV6-2 or TRBV6-3 and TRBJ1-4; TRBD1 matches 7 bases. CDR1 MNHEY and CDR2 SVGEGT come from the germline V gene. This CDR3 has 14 residues. CDR3: CASRTGTDNSPLFF. The covered CDR3 bases are TGTGCCAGCAGGACCGGGACAGACAATTCACCA.

With regard to this clone: A read error may produce the germline difference seen at one junction end. Incomplete CDR3 DNA: TGTGCCAGCAGGGAAGTGGGGGGTATAGGTGAAAAG. Its protein is CASREVGGIGEK. The complete CDR3 sequence is CASREVGGIGEKLFF. The chain carries TRBV6-1 and TRBJ2-2, with D possibly being TRBD2 (6 bases). The DNA ends 3 residues before the CDR3 does, and the rest of the CDR3 is filled in from the germline J gene. CDR1 MNHNS and CDR2 SASEGT come from the germline V gene. The CDR3 length is 15 residues.

Points on this clone: The CDR3 end is not reached by the read, which stops 3 residues before it; the germline J gene fills it in. This chain connects TRBV5-1 to TRBJ1-5; 7 bases match TRBD1. V shed 2 bases, J shed 2 bases, and the junction held 10 bases outside the gene matches. Germline CDR1 reads SGHRS; CDR2 reads YFSETQ. The CDR3 consists of 17 residues. The CDR3 sequence: CASSLEGAGNGNQPQHF. The CDR3 DNA, read in part, is TGCGCCAGCAGCTTAGAGGGGGCGGGGAATGGCAATCAGCCC.

With respect to this clone: Sequencing ends 3 residues short of the CDR3 end; the germline J gene provides the rest. The chain joins TRBV7-2 to TRBJ1-2, with 7 bases matching TRBD1. In germline, CDR1 is SGHTA, CDR2 FQGNSA. This CDR3 spans 15 amino acids. CDR3: CASSPGGLGYNDYTF. The DNA read from the CDR3 is TGTGCCAGCAGCCCAGGGGGACTAGGCTACAATGAC.

Worth noting for this clone: Coverage ceases 3 residues before the CDR3 finishes, and the germline J gene fills in the end. The rearrangement joins TRBV6-2 or TRBV6-3 to TRBJ2-7; 11 nucleotides align to TRBD1. Germline V lookup: CDR1 MNHEY, CDR2 SVGEGT. The junction had 6 bases not matched to a gene; V was cut back by 5 bases and J by 3 bases. The length of the CDR3 is 15 residues. CDR3 in amino acids: CASSLRDRGIYEQYF. CDR3 DNA, as far as it was read: TGTGCCAGCAGTCTCCGGGACAGGGGGATCTACGAG.

On this clone: The CDR3 end is not reached by the read, which stops 3 residues before it; the germline J gene fills it in. V usage is TRBV6-4 and J usage is TRBJ2-3; 7 bases are a match to TRBD1. The germline CDR1 and CDR2 sequences are MRHNA and SNTAGT. With 1 base clipped from V and 0 bases from J, the junction kept 4 bases outside the gene matches. The CDR3 runs 16 residues. CDR3 amino acids: CASSDFTGASTDTQYF. Partial CDR3 DNA: TGTGCCAGCAGTGACTTCACAGGGGCTAGCACAGATACG.

Comment on this clone: The sequenced fragment ends 3 residues before the CDR3 boundary, so the rest is inferred from the germline J gene. The V call is TRBV7-3, the J call TRBJ2-1, with TRBD2 matching 11 bases. CDR3 length: 15 residues. The germline gives CDR1 SGHTA, CDR2 FQGTGA. With 4 bases clipped from V and 4 bases from J, the junction kept 3 bases outside the gene matches. CDR3 in amino acids: CASSSRLAGYNEQFF. The sequenced CDR3 bases are TGTGCCAGCAGCTCGCGACTAGCGGGGTACAATGAG.

As regards this clone: Coverage ceases 3 residues before the CDR3 finishes, and the germline J gene fills in the end. This chain connects TRBV5-1 to TRBJ2-3; 11 nucleotides match TRBD2. The CDR3 is 16 residues long. V lost 5 bases to trimming and J lost 0 bases; unmatched junction nucleotides: 5. Germline CDR1 and CDR2: SGHRS and YFSETQ. CDR3 residues: CASRRGTSGSTDTQYF. The sequenced CDR3 bases are TGCGCCAGCAGGCGAGGGACTAGCGGAAGCACAGATACG.

Notes on this clone: The read finishes 3 residues shy of the CDR3 end, and the germline J gene is used to complete it. The chain carries TRBV11-2 and TRBJ2-1; D ambiguous. Germline CDR1 and CDR2: SGHAT and FQNNGV. V lost 1 base and J lost 2, with 6 bases in between. The CDR3 covers 14 residues. The sequenced CDR3 bases are TGTGCCAGCAGCTTAGTTTCCACCTACAATGAG. This sequence encodes CASSLVSTYNE. The CDR3 in its entirety is CASSLVSTYNEQFF.

A remark on this clone: The read terminates 3 residues ahead of where the CDR3 ends, so the germline J gene completes it. The chain recombines TRBV11-1 with TRBJ2-1; TRBD2 matches at 10 bases. The CDR3 is 15 amino acids. V lost 5 bases to trimming and J lost 2 bases; unmatched junction nucleotides: 3. Germline V gene sequence: CDR1 SGHAT, CDR2 FQDESV (reference sequence). CDR3 bases read: TGTGCCAGCAGCACCGGGACTAGCGCCTACAATGAG. Amino acid sequence: CASSTGTSAYNE. The CDR3, in full, reads CASSTGTSAYNEQFF.

Partial CDR3 DNA: TGTGCCATCAGTGAGTCATTCGACAGGGTTGTTGAAAAA. It is translated as CAISESFDRVVEK. The full CDR3 sequence reads CAISESFDRVVEKLFF. The rearrangement joins TRBV10-3 to TRBJ1-4; TRBD1 aligns across 7 bases. The CDR3 end is not reached by the read, which stops 3 residues before it; the germline J gene fills it in. With 0 bases clipped from V and 7 bases from J, the junction kept 8 bases outside the gene matches. CDR3 length: 16 amino acids. Germline lookup yields CDR1 ENHRY and CDR2 SYGVKD.

Of note for this clone: The CDR3 end lies 3 residues beyond the end of the read and is filled in from the germline J gene. The chain is built from TRBV11-2 and TRBJ2-3, with no clear D. Germline V gene sequence: CDR1 SGHAT, CDR2 FQNNGV. V dropped 2 bases and J dropped 4 bases, with 10 bases sitting between them. The CDR3 has 14 amino acids. This chain's CDR3 is CASSLIKQPDTQYF. The sequenced CDR3 bases are TGTGCCAGCAGCTTAATAAAACAACCAGATACG.

The chain's CDR3 is CASSVTGYTGELFF. The sequenced part of the CDR3 DNA is TGTGCCAGCAGTGTTACAGGGTACACCGGGGAG. This sequence joins TRBV6-1 and TRBJ2-2; possible D gene TRBD1, 6 bases. The observed sequence ends 3 residues before the CDR3 terminus, with the missing tail filled in from the germline J gene. The ends were cut back, 4 bases at V and 3 bases at J, with 9 bases in the middle. Per the germline V gene, CDR1 is MNHNS and CDR2 is SASEGT. This CDR3 region has 14 residues.

CDR3 sequence reads: CASSPGQGNYGQYF. CDR3 DNA (partial): TGTGCCAGCTCACCGGGACAGGGGAACTATGGT. The chain has TRBV18 and TRBJ2-4; 10 bases map to TRBD1. The read gets to within 3 residues of the CDR3 end, and the germline J gene fills in the rest. Germline lookup yields CDR1 KGHSH and CDR2 LQKENI. The CDR3 runs to 14 residues.

CDR3 amino acids: CASSPPGQGSNQPQHF. The CDR3 bases that were read are TGTGCCAGCTCACCACCGGGACAGGGTTCCAATCAGCCC. V and J are TRBV18 and TRBJ1-5; 9 bases agree with TRBD1. The read gets to within 3 residues of the CDR3 end, and the germline J gene fills in the rest. CDR1 is KGHSH and CDR2 is LQKENI in the germline V gene. The CDR3 contains 16 residues. V shed 0 bases, J shed 3 bases, and the junction held 3 bases outside the gene matches. Combining the CDR3 with reference TRBV18 and TRBJ1-5 gives the whole variable domain NAGVMQNPRHLVRRRGQEARLRCSPMKGHSHVYWYRQLPEEGLKFMVYLQKENIIDESGMPKERFSAEFPKEGPSILRIQQVVRGDSAAYFCASSPPGQGSNQPQHFGDGTRLSIL.

Regarding this clone: The observed sequence ends 3 residues before the CDR3 terminus, with the missing tail filled in from the germline J gene. The chain is built from TRBV7-2 and TRBJ1-2; D unclear. The V gene's germline CDR1 is SGHTA and CDR2 FQGNSA. The CDR3 has 13 residues. This CDR3 reads CASSLGHTDTYTF. The CDR3 DNA, read in part, is TGTGCCAGCAGCTTGGGCCACACAGATACC.

Note on this clone: Coverage ceases 3 residues before the CDR3 finishes, and the germline J gene fills in the end. The chain combines TRBV20-1 with TRBJ2-7, with 9 bases matching TRBD2. V shed 5 bases, J shed 0 bases, and the junction held 5 bases outside the gene matches. Germline V gene sequence: CDR1 DFQATT, CDR2 SNEGSKA (reference sequence). The CDR3 is 14 residues long. The CDR3 loop is CSAGTSWSSYEQYF. The CDR3 bases that were read are TGCAGTGCTGGGACTAGCTGGAGCTCCTACGAG.

Comment on this clone: The CDR3 is cut off 3 residues early in the read; its end comes from the germline J gene. V gene TRBV7-9 combines with J gene TRBJ2-7; TRBD1 aligns across 7 bases. The length of the CDR3 is 14 residues. The V gene end was trimmed by 5 bases and the J gene end by 2 bases; junction bases not matched to a gene: 6. In germline, CDR1 is SEHNR, CDR2 FQNEAQ (reference sequence). Incomplete CDR3 DNA: TGTGCCAGCAGCCCCAGGGACAGAGCCTACGAG. Translation: CASSPRDRAYE. The entire CDR3 is CASSPRDRAYEQYF.